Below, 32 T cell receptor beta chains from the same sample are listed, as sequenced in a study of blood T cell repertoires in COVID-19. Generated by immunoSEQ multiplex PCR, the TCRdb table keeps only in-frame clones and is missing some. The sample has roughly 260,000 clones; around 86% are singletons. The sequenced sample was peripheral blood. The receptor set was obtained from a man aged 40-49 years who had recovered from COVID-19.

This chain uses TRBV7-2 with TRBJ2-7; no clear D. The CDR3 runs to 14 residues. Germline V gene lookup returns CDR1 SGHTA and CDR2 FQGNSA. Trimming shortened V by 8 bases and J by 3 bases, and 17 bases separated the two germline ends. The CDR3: CASGTPEGVYEQYF. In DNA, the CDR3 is TGTGCCAGCGGTACCCCCGAAGGAGTCTACGAGCAGTACTTC.

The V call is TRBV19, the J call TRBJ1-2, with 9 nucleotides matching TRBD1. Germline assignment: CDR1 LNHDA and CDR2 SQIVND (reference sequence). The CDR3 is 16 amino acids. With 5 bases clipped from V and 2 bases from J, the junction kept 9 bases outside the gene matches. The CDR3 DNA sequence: TGTGCCAGTAGTCTGGCGTGGGGACAGGGAAACTATGGCTACACCTTC. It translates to CASSLAWGQGNYGYTF.

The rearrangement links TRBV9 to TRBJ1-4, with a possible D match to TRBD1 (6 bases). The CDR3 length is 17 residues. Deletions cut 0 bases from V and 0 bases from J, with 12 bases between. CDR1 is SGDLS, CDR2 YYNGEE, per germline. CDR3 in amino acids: CASSVGGGTSTNEKLFF. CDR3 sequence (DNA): TGTGCCAGCAGCGTAGGAGGGGGAACTTCAACTAATGAAAAACTGTTTTTT.

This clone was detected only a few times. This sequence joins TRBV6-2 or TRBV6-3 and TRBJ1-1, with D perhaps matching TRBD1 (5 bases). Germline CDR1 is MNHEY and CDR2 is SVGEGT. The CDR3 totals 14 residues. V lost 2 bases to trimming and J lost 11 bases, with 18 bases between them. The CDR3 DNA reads TGTGCCAGCAGTTACACCCGGGGGAGGCAAGGTGCTTTCTTT. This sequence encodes CASSYTRGRQGAFF.

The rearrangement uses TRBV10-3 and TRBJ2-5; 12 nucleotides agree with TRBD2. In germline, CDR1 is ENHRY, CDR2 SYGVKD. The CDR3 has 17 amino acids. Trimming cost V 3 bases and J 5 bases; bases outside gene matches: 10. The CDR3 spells CAISELAGGPFWETQYF. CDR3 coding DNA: TGTGCCATCAGTGAACTAGCGGGAGGCCCCTTTTGGGAGACCCAGTACTTC.

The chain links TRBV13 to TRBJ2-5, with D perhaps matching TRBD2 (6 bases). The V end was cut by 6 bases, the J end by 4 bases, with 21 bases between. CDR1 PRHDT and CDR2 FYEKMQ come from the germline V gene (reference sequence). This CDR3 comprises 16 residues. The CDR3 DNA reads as TGTGCCAGCAGTTACCACGATTGGGAGGCCCGAGAGACCCAGTACTTC. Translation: CASSYHDWEARETQYF.

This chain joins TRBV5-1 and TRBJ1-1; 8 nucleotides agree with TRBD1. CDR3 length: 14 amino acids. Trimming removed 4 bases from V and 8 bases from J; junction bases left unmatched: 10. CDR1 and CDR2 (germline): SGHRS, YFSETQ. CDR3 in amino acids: CASSIGQGLPEAFF. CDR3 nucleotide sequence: TGCGCCAGCAGCATAGGACAGGGACTGCCCGAAGCTTTCTTT.

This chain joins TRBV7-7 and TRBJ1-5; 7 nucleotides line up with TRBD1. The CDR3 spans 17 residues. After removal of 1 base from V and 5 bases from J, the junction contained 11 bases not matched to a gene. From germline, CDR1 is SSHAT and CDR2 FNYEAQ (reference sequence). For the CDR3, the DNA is TGTGCCAGCAGCTTAGAAAGTGAGGACAGGTCGGATCAGCCCCAGCATTTT. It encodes CASSLESEDRSDQPQHF.

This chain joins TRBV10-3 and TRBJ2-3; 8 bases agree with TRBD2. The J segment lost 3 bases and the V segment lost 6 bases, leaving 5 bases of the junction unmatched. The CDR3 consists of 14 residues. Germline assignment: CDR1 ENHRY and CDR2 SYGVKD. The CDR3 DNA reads TGTGCCATCAGGAGCGGGAGTATTACAGATACGCAGTATTTT. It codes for CAIRSGSITDTQYF.

CDR3 sequence (DNA): TGTGCCAGTAGTATCTCTAGCGGGGAGAACTACGAGCAGTACTTC. This gives the protein CASSISSGENYEQYF. The rearrangement links TRBV19 to TRBJ2-7; 9 positions agree with TRBD2. The V segment lost 3 bases and the J segment 3 bases; nucleotides outside the gene matches: 6. This CDR3 comprises 15 residues. The germline V gene has CDR1 LNHDA and CDR2 SQIVND (reference sequence). The variable domain in full, with the rest retrieved from reference TRBV19 and TRBJ2-7, is DGGITQSPKYLFRKEGQNVTLSCEQNLNHDAMYWYRQDPGQGLRLIYYSQIVNDFQKGDIAEGYSVSREKKESFPLTVTSAQKNPTAFYLCASSISSGENYEQYFGPGTRLTVT.

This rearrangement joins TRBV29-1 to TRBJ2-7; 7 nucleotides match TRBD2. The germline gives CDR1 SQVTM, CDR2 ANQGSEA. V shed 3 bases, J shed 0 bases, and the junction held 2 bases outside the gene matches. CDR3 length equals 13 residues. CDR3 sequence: CSVDGGSSYEQYF. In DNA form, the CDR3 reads TGCAGCGTTGACGGCGGGAGCTCCTACGAGCAGTACTTC.

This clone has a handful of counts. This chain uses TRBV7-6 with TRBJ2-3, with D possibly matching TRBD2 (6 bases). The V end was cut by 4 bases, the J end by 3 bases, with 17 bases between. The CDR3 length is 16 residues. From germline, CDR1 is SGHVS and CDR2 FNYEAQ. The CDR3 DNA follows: TGTGCCAGCAGCTCCCCGACTGCGGGGTATACAGATACGCAGTATTTT. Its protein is CASSSPTAGYTDTQYF.

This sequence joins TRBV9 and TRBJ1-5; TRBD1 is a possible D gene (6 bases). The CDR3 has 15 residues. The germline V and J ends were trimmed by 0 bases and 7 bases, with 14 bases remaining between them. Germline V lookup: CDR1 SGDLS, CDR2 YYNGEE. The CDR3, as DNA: TGTGCCAGCAGCGTAGGGGGGGGGCCGTACCAGCCCCAGCATTTT. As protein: CASSVGGGPYQPQHF.

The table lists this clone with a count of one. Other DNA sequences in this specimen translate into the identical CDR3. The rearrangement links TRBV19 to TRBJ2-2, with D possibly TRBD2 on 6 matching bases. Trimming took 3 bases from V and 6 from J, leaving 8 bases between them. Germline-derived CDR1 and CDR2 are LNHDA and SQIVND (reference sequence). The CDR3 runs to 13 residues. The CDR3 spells CASSMGGAGELFF. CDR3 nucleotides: TGTGCCAGTAGTATGGGGGGTGCCGGGGAGCTGTTTTTT.

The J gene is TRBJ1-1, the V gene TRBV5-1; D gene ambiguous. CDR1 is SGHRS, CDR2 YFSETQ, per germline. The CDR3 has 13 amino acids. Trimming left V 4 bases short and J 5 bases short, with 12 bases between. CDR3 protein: CASSMASVTEAFF. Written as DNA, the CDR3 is TGCGCCAGCAGCATGGCAAGCGTAACTGAAGCTTTCTTT. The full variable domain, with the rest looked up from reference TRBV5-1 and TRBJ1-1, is KAGVTQTPRYLIKTRGQQVTLSCSPISGHRSVSWYQQTPGQGLQFLFEYFSETQRNKGNFPGRFSGRQFSNSRSEMNVSTLELGDSALYLCASSMASVTEAFFGQGTRLTVV.

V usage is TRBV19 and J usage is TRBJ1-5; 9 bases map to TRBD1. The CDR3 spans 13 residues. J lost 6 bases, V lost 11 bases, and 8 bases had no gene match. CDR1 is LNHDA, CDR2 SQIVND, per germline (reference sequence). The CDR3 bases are TGTGCCGCAACACAGGGGGCCAGTCAGCCCCAGCATTTT. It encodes CAATQGASQPQHF.

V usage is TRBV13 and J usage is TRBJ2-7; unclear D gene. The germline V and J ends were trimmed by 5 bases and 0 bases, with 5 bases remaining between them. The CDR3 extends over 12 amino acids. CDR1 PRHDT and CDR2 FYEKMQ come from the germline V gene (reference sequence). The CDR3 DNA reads TGTGCCAGCAGCCTAAGCTCCTACGAGCAGTACTTC. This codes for CASSLSSYEQYF.

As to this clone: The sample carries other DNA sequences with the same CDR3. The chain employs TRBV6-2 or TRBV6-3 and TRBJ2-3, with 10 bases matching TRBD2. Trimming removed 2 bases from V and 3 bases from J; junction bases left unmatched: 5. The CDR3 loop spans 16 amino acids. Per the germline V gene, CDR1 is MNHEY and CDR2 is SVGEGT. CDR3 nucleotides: TGTGCCAGCAGTTACCGAGCGGGGGGGCTAACAGATACGCAGTATTTT. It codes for CASSYRAGGLTDTQYF.

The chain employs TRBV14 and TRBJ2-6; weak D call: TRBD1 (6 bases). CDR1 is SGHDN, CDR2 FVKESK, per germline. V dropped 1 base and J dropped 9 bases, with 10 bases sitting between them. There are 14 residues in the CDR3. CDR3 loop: CASSQVRGVNVLTF. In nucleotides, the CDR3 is TGTGCCAGCAGCCAAGTCAGGGGAGTCAACGTCCTGACTTTC.

CDR3 region: CASSIEHGQGSQPQHF. The DNA for the CDR3 is TGTGCCAGTAGTATAGAGCACGGACAGGGTTCGCAGCCCCAGCATTTT. The V call is TRBV19, the J call TRBJ1-5; 8 bases map to TRBD1. This CDR3 is built from 16 residues. V gave up 0 bases and J gave up 7 bases; unmatched junction bases: 8. From germline, CDR1 is LNHDA and CDR2 SQIVND (reference sequence).

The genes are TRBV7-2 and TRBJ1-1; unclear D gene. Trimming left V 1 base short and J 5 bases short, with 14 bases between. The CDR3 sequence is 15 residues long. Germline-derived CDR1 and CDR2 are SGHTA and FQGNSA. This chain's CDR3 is CASSLVPGVGTEAFF. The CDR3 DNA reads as TGTGCCAGCAGCTTAGTGCCGGGTGTGGGTACTGAAGCTTTCTTT.

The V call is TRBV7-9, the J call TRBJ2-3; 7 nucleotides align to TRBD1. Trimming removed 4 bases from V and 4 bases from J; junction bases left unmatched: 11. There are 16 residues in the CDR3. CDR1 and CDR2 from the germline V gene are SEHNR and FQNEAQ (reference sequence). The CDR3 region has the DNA TGTGCCAGCAGCTCCTTGACAGGGCGTCACGCAGATACGCAGTATTTT. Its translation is CASSSLTGRHADTQYF.

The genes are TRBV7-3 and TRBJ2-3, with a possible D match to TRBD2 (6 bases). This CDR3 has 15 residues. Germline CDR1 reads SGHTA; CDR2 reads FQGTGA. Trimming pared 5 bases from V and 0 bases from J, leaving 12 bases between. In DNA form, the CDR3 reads TGTGCCAGCAGCCCCACTAGCTCTAGCACAGATACGCAGTATTTT. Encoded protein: CASSPTSSSTDTQYF.

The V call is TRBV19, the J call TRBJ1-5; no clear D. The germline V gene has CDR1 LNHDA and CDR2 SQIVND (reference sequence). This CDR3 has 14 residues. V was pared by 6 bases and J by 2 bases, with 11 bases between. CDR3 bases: TGTGCCAGTAGGTACATGGGAGGCAATCAGCCCCAGCATTTT. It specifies CASRYMGGNQPQHF.

The CDR3 protein is CASSVAGEGYQETQYF. The CDR3 DNA reads as TGTGCCAGCAGCGTAGCGGGGGAAGGGTACCAAGAGACCCAGTACTTC. The chain carries TRBV9 and TRBJ2-5; tentative D call: TRBD2 (6 bases). This CDR3 region has 16 residues. V was cut by 0 bases and J by 0 bases, with 12 bases left in between. The germline gives CDR1 SGDLS, CDR2 YYNGEE.

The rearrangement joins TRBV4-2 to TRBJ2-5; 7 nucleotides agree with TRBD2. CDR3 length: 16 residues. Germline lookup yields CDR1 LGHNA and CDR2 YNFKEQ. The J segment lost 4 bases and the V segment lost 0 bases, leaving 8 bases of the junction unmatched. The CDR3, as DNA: TGTGCCAGCAGCCAAGACGGGCGGGGGAGGGCAGAGACCCAGTACTTC. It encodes CASSQDGRGRAETQYF.

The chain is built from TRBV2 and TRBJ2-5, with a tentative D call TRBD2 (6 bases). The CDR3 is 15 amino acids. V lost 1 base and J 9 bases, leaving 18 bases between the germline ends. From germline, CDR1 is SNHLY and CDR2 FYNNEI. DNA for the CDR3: TGTGCCAGCAGTGAAGAGGGTGTGCGGACGGGGGCCCAGTACTTC. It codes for CASSEEGVRTGAQYF.

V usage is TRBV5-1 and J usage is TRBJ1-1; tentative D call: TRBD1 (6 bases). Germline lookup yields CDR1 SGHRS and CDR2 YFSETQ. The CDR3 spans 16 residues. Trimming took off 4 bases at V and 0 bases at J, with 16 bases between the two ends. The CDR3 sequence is CASSPWGGSLNTEAFF. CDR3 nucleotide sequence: TGCGCCAGCAGCCCGTGGGGGGGCTCCTTGAACACTGAAGCTTTCTTT.

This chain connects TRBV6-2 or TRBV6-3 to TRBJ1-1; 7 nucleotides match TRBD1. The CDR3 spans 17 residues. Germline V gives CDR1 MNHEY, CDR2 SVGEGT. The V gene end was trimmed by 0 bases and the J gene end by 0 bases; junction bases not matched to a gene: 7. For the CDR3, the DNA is TGTGCCAGCAGTTACTCAGGCAGGGGGAAAATGAACACTGAAGCTTTCTTT. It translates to CASSYSGRGKMNTEAFF.

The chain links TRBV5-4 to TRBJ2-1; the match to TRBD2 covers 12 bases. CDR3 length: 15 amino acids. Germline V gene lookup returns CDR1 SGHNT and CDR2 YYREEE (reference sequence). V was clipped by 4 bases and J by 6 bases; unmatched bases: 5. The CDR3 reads CASSLPSGGANEQFF. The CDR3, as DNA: TGTGCCAGCAGCCTCCCTAGCGGGGGGGCCAATGAGCAGTTCTTC.

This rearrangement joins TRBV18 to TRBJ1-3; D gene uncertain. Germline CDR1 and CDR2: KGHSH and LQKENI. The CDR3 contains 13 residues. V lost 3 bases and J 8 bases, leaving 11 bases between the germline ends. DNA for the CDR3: TGTGCCAGCTCACCCCCGGCGGGTGACACCATATATTTT. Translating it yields CASSPPAGDTIYF.

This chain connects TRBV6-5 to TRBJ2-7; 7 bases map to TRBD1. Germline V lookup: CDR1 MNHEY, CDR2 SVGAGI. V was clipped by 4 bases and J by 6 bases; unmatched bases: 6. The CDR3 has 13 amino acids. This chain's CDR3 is CASSLTGFGEQYF. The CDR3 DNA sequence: TGTGCCAGCAGTTTGACAGGGTTTGGCGAGCAGTACTTC.